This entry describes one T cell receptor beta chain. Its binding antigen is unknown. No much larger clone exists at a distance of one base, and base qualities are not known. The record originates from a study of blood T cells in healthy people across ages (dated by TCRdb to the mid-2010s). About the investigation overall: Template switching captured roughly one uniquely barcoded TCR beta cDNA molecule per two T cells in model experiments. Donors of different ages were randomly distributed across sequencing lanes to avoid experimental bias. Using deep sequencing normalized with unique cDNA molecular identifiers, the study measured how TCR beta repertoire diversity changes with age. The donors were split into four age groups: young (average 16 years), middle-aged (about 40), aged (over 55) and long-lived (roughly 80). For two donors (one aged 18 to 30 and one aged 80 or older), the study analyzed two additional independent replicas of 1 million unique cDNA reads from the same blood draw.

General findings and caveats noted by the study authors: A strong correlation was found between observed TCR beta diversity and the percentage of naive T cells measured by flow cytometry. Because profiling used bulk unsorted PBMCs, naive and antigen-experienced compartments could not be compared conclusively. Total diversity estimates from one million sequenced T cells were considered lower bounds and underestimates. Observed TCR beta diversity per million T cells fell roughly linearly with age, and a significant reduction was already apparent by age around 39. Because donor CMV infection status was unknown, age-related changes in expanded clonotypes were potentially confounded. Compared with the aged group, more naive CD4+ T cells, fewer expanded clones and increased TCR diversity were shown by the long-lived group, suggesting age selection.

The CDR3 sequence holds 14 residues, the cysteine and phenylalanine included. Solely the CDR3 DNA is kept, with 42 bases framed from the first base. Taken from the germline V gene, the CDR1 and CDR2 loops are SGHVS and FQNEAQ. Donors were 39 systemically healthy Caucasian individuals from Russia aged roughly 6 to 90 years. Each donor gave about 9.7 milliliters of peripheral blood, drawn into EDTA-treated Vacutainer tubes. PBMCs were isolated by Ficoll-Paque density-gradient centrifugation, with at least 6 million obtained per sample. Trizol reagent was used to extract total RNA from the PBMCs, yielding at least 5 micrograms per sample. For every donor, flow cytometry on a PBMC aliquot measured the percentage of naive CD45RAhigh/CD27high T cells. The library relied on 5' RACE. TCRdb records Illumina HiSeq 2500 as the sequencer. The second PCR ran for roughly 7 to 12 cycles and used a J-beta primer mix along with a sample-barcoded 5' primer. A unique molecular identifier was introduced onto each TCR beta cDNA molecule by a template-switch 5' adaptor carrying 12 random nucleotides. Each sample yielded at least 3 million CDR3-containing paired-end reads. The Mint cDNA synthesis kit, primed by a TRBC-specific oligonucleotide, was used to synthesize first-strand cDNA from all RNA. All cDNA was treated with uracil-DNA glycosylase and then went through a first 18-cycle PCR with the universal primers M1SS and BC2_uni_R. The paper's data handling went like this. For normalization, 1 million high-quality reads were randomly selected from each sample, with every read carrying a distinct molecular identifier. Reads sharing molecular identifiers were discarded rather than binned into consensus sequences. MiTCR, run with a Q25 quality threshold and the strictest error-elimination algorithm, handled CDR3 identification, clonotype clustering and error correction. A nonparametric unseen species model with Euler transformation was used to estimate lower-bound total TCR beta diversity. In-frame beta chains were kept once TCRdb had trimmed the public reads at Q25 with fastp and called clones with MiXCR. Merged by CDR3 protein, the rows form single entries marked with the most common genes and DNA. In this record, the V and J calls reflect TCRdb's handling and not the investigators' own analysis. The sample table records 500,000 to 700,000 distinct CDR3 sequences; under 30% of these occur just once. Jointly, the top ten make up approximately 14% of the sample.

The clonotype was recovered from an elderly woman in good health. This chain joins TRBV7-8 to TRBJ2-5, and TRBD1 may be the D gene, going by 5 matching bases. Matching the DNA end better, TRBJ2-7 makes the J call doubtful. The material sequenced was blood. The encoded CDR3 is CASSLDRTTNEQYF. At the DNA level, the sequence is TGTGCCAGCAGCTTAGATAGGACAACCAACGAGCAGTACTTC.